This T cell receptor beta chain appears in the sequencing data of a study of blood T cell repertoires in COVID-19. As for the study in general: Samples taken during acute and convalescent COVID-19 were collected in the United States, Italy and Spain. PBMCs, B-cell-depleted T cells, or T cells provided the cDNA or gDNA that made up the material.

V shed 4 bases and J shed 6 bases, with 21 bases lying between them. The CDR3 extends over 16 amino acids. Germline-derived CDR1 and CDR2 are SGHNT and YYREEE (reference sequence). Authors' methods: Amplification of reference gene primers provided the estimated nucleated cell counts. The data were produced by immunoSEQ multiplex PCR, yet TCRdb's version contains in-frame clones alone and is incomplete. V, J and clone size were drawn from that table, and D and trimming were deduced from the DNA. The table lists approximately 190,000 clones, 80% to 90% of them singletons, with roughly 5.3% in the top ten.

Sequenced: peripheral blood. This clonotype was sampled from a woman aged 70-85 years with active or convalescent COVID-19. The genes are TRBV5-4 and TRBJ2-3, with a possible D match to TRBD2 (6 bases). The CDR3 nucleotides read TGTGCCAGCAGCAACCTTGGGCTAGCACGGGGGGATACGCAGTATTTT. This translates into CASSNLGLARGDTQYF.